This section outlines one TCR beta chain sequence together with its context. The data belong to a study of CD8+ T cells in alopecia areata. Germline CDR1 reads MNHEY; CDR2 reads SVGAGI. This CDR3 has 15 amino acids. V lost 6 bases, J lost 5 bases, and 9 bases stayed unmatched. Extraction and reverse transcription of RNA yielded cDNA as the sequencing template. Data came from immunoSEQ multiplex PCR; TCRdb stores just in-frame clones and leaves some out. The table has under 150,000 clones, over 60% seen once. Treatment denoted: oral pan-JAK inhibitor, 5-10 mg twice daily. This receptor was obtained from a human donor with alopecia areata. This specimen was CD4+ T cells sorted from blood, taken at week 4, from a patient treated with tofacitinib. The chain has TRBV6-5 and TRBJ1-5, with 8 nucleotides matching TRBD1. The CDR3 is CASRINRDRHQPQHF. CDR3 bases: TGTGCCAGCAGAATCAACCGGGACAGGCATCAGCCCCAGCATTTT.